These T cell receptor beta chains were read from a single sample in a study of T cells in Graves' hyperthyroidism and ophthalmopathy. TCRdb reprocessed the multiplex PCR reads with MiXCR, giving one entry per CDR3 protein. The sample lists over 500,000 distinct CDR3 sequences, approximately 14% occurring once. Sequenced sample: blood. These receptors all come from a woman between 40 and 55 years old with Graves' hyperthyroidism. Both conserved end residues are part of each CDR3. Clone size is shown for a subset of rows, as once, few, many or a class of expanded clone.

>many|TRBV30
CAWSPGGGVQPQHF
>many|TRBV7-2
CASSGDIREQYF
>few|TRBV20-1
CSARVGTDSNQPQHF
>few|TRBV20-1
CSANQGNIQYF
>once|TRBV6-1
CASCASLNTGELFF
>once|TRBV6-2/TRBV6-3
CASSLGWGAPSSYEQYF
>few|TRBV29-1
CSVRGAGNEQFF
>many|TRBV28
CASSRLIAHGTGVEKLFF
>many|TRBV5-1
CASSRGYTGIYEQYF
>many|TRBV28
CASSGGLGTPFYEQYF
>.|TRBV29-1
CSLRDNGYTF
>many|TRBV10-3
CAISESGQGATNEQFF
>few|TRBV28
CASSWGWRTGGTDTQYF
>many|TRBV2
CARVAQGANYGYTF
>many|TRBV27
CASSLISGANVLTF
>many|TRBV28
CASSSSAGADYNEQFF
>medium-sized|TRBV2
CAIGGGVEQFF
>many|TRBV28
CASSSRRAYEAFF
>many|TRBV28
CASSLSEKLFF
>many|TRBV18
CASSPKDSNQPQHF
>many|TRBV10-2
CASSESRFVGTGGYEQYF
>many|TRBV20-1
CSAIRTGDYEQYF
>.|TRBV3-1
CASSQTGPETQYF
>many|TRBV2
CASSGNRETQYF
>few|TRBV12-3/TRBV12-4
CASSLLPADRGYYF
>.|TRBV27
CASSILPGELFF
>.|TRBV28
CASSPQGFGGRNTEAFF
>once|TRBV7-3
CASSLEQGGILTF
>.|TRBV28
CASSLSPGTGTGELFF
>many|TRBV20-1
CSARDFQGDQPQHF
>many|TRBV6-1
CASSPGTDSYEQYF
>many|TRBV19
CASSMGQGAKNIQYF
>.|TRBV19
CASSIVGTPNTEAFF
>few|TRBV6-1
CASRETVINNQPQHF
>many|TRBV24-1
CATSDDRGYYNEQFF
>.|TRBV7-3
CASSLTGDRGFGANVLTF
>many|TRBV6-1
CASWSSYNEQFF